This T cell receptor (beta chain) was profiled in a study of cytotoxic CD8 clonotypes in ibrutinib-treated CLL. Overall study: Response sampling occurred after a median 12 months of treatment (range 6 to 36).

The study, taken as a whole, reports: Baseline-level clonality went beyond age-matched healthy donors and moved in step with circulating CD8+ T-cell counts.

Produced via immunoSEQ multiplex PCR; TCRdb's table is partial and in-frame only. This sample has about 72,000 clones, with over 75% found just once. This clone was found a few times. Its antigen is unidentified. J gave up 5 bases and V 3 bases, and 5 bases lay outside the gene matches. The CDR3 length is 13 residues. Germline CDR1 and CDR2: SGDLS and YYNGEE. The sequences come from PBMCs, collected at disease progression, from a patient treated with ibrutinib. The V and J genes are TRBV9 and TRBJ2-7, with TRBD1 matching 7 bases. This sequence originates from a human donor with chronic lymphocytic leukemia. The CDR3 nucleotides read TGTGCCAGCAGCGCGGGACAGATCAACGAGCAGTACTTC. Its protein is CASSAGQINEQYF.